The rows below give T cell receptor beta chains drawn from one sample of a study of post-analysis software for immune sequencing data. MiXCR, applied by TCRdb to the PCR reads, yields one record per CDR3 protein. The table includes about 680,000 distinct CDR3 sequences, approximately 60% detected once. Sequencing was done on a sample of blood. These receptors were collected from a girl aged 2 to 10 with multiple sclerosis. Each CDR3 is given with its conserved first and last residue. The order of the fields is CDR3 length, J gene, V gene, clone size, D gene, CDR3 DNA, CDR3 protein. The D gene is left open where the match is weak. For some rows the clone size is stated as once, few or many, or as a class when expanded; others skip it.

16	TRBJ2-5	TRBV5-1	-	TRBD1	TGCGCCAGCAGCCGACCCGGGTCAGGGGGCGAGGAGACCCAGTACTTC	CASSRPGSGGEETQYF
14	TRBJ2-3	TRBV10-2	-	-	TGCGCCAGCGAGTCCTTCCAGGGCACAGATACGCAGTATTTT	CASESFQGTDTQYF
14	TRBJ2-7	TRBV27	few	-	TGTGCCAGCAGTTTATCCGGGGGACATGACGAGCAGTACTTC	CASSLSGGHDEQYF
13	TRBJ2-7	TRBV20-1	-	-	TGCAGTGCTAGGTCTGACGGAACCTACGAGCAGTACTTC	CSARSDGTYEQYF
15	TRBJ2-5	TRBV5-1	few	TRBD1	TGCGCCAGCAGCTCCGAGGTAGGGGGCGGAGAGACCCAGTACTTC	CASSSEVGGGETQYF
16	TRBJ2-5	TRBV15	-	TRBD1	TGCGCCAACAGCTCCGGGACAGGGACGTACCAAGAGACCCAGTACTTC	CANSSGTGTYQETQYF
16	TRBJ1-5	TRBV12-3/TRBV12-4	-	-	TGTGCCAGCAGTCCCCAGACAGGAAATAACAATCAGCCCCAGCATTTT	CASSPQTGNNNQPQHF
18	TRBJ1-5	TRBV4-3	few	-	TGCGCCAGCAGCCAATACCTGGGAAACAGGCCACTAGGACAGCCCCAGCATTTT	CASSQYLGNRPLGQPQHF
14	TRBJ1-2	TRBV9	-	-	TGTGCCAGCAGCCCGCGGCAACAGGGACCGCGCTACACCTTC	CASSPRQQGPRYTF
16	TRBJ2-1	TRBV15	-	-	TGTGCCACCAGCAGTCTCAGTGGGGGCTCCTACAATGAGCAGTTCTTC	CATSSLSGGSYNEQFF
13	TRBJ2-3	TRBV20-1	few	-	TGCAGTGCCAGGACAACTAGCACAGATACGCAGTATTTT	CSARTTSTDTQYF
13	TRBJ2-7	TRBV5-1	-	TRBD2	TGCGCCAGCAGGATTAGCGGGATCTCCGAGCAGTACTTC	CASRISGISEQYF
12	TRBJ2-3	TRBV2	-	TRBD1	TGTGCCAGCAGTGTAGAGGGGACAGAGCAGTATTTT	CASSVEGTEQYF
13	TRBJ2-7	TRBV12-3/TRBV12-4	-	TRBD2	TGTGCCAGCAGTAGAGCGGGAGGAGGCGAGCAGTACTTC	CASSRAGGGEQYF
15	TRBJ2-7	TRBV20-1	few	TRBD2	TGCAGTGCTAACCGACCTAGCGGGAGTTCCTACGAGCAGTACTTC	CSANRPSGSSYEQYF
14	TRBJ2-1	TRBV6-1	-	TRBD1	TGTGCCACCACCACAAATGACAGGGGCGGTGAGCAGTTCTTC	CATTTNDRGGEQFF
12	TRBJ1-1	TRBV12-3/TRBV12-4	-	TRBD1	TGTGCCAGCAGTACTAACAGGGGAGGTGCTTTCTTT	CASSTNRGGAFF
15	TRBJ2-5	TRBV20-1	-	TRBD2	TGCAGTGCTATAGCTTGGGGACTAGGCAAAGAGACCCAGTACTTC	CSAIAWGLGKETQYF
16	TRBJ2-3	TRBV5-1	-	TRBD1	TGCGCCAGCAGCCCCCGGACAGGGCCGAGCACAGATACGCAGTATTTT	CASSPRTGPSTDTQYF
17	TRBJ2-1	TRBV4-2	-	-	TGTGCCAGCAGCCAAGAAGCCGCGGGGAGAGACTACAATGAGCAGTTCTTC	CASSQEAAGRDYNEQFF
17	TRBJ2-7	TRBV5-1	once	-	TGCGCCAGCAGTTTGGTGGGGGGACCGGGACTTCGCTACGAGCAGTACTTC	CASSLVGGPGLRYEQYF
16	TRBJ2-1	TRBV29-1	-	TRBD2	TGCAGCGTTGATCCAATAATGCGGGGGGCTTACAATGAGCAGTTCTTC	CSVDPIMRGAYNEQFF
18	TRBJ2-7	TRBV5-6	-	-	TGTGCCAGCAGCCCTTTTCCCCAAGGGCCGACAGGTGACTACGAGCAGTACTTC	CASSPFPQGPTGDYEQYF
15	TRBJ2-1	TRBV6-1	few	-	TGTGCCAGCGCCCCACAGGGCGCACTCTACAATGAGCAGTTCTTC	CASAPQGALYNEQFF
14	TRBJ1-2	TRBV6-5	-	TRBD1	TGTGCCAGCAGGAGCCAGGGACAGGGGTTTGGCTGCACCTTC	CASRSQGQGFGCTF
14	TRBJ2-3	TRBV6-5	-	-	TGTGCCAGCAGTTATGCCCCGCCACCAGATACGCAGTATTTT	CASSYAPPPDTQYF
13	TRBJ2-3	TRBV20-1	-	TRBD1	TGCAGTGCTTCGGACAGGGGAGAGGATACGCAGTATTTT	CSASDRGEDTQYF
11	TRBJ2-7	TRBV3-1	many	-	TGTGCCAGCAGCCAAGGGTACGAGCAGTACTTC	CASSQGYEQYF
14	TRBJ2-7	TRBV6-4	-	-	TGTGCCAGCAGCCGGGACTCATCCTCCTACGAGCAGTACTTC	CASSRDSSSYEQYF
13	TRBJ1-5	TRBV6-5	-	-	TGTGCCAGCGCCCATGGGGGGAAACAGCCCCAGCATTTT	CASAHGGKQPQHF
16	TRBJ2-3	TRBV13	-	-	TGTGCCAGCAGCTTAGGCCCGGTGGGGGGCACAGATACGCAGTATTTT	CASSLGPVGGTDTQYF
15	TRBJ2-5	TRBV5-1	-	TRBD1	TGCGCCAGCAGGAACACGGGACAGGGGACGGAGACCCAGTACTTC	CASRNTGQGTETQYF
14	TRBJ2-3	TRBV12-3/TRBV12-4	-	-	TGTGCCAGCAGTTTGATACGGGGTACAGATACGCAGTATTTT	CASSLIRGTDTQYF
13	TRBJ2-1	TRBV11-1	-	TRBD2	TGTGCCAGCAGCTTAAGGACTAGCGGGACACGGTTCTTC	CASSLRTSGTRFF
14	TRBJ1-2	TRBV7-9	-	TRBD1	TGTGCCAGCAGCTTAGCCCTGACAGGGGATGGCTACACCTTC	CASSLALTGDGYTF
13	TRBJ1-2	TRBV24-1	-	TRBD1	TGTGCCACCAGTGATTTGGTCGGACAGGGATACACCTTC	CATSDLVGQGYTF
15	TRBJ1-5	TRBV10-3	-	TRBD1	TGTGCCATCAGTGAGGGGGACAGGGGTCGTCAGCCCCGGCATTTT	CAISEGDRGRQPRHF
15	TRBJ2-7	TRBV20-1	few	-	TGCAGTGCTAGAGATCCGGCTAGCGTCTCCTACGAGCAGTACTTC	CSARDPASVSYEQYF
15	TRBJ2-1	TRBV20-1	-	-	TGCAGTGCTGGGCTCGTAGCGCGCTCCTACAATGAGCAGTTCTTC	CSAGLVARSYNEQFF
16	TRBJ1-6	TRBV15	once	TRBD1	TGTGCCACCACCCTCTGGGCAGGGGGCATTAATTCACCCCTCCACTTT	CATTLWAGGINSPLHF
14	TRBJ1-2	TRBV24-1	-	-	TGTGCCACCAGTGATCTTAGGGTCTCCCATGGCTACACCTTC	CATSDLRVSHGYTF
14	TRBJ2-4	TRBV20-1	-	-	TGCAGTGCCCGGAACTCCCTAGCCAAAAACATTCAGTACTTC	CSARNSLAKNIQYF
14	TRBJ2-1	TRBV10-3	-	TRBD1	TGTGCCATCAGTGGGACAGGGTTCAACAATGAGCAGTTCTTC	CAISGTGFNNEQFF
15	TRBJ2-7	TRBV11-2	-	-	TGTGCCAGCAGCCCATCCCGACAGATATACTACGAGCAGTACTTC	CASSPSRQIYYEQYF
15	TRBJ2-3	TRBV18	many	-	TGTGCCAGCTCACCAAGCTCGGCCCCCACAGATACGCAGTATTTT	CASSPSSAPTDTQYF
13	TRBJ2-7	TRBV29-1	few	-	TGCAGCGTTGAAGGGGGTAGGTCCTACGAGCAGTACTTC	CSVEGGRSYEQYF
13	TRBJ1-1	TRBV29-1	once	-	TGCAGCACGACCACGGGTCTGGGTACTGAAGCTTTCTTT	CSTTTGLGTEAFF
15	TRBJ2-7	TRBV4-1	-	TRBD2	TGCGCCAGCAGCCACGCGGGAGCCGGGTCCTACGAGCAGTACTTC	CASSHAGAGSYEQYF
14	TRBJ2-5	TRBV4-1	-	TRBD1	TGCGCCAGCAGCGGGGGACAGCTGCAAGAGACCCAGTACTTC	CASSGGQLQETQYF
15	TRBJ2-5	TRBV10-1	-	-	TGCGCCAGCAGTGAGTCATCAGGGTTAGGAGAGACCCAGTACTTC	CASSESSGLGETQYF
15	TRBJ2-7	TRBV12-3/TRBV12-4	once	TRBD2	TGTGCCAGCAGTGAGATAGCGGGGAGCTCCTACGAGCAGTACTTC	CASSEIAGSSYEQYF
17	TRBJ2-1	TRBV6-1	few	-	TGTGCCAGCAGTCCCTTCTCCGGTGGACCCCAAGGGAATGAGCAGTTCTTC	CASSPFSGGPQGNEQFF
14	TRBJ2-5	TRBV7-3	once	TRBD1	TGTGCCTGCAGCTTAGGACAGGGTCCCGATGAGCAGTACTTC	CACSLGQGPDEQYF
14	TRBJ2-4	TRBV18	few	TRBD1	TGTGCCAGCTCACCGGGGACAGGAGGAGACATTCAGTACTTC	CASSPGTGGDIQYF